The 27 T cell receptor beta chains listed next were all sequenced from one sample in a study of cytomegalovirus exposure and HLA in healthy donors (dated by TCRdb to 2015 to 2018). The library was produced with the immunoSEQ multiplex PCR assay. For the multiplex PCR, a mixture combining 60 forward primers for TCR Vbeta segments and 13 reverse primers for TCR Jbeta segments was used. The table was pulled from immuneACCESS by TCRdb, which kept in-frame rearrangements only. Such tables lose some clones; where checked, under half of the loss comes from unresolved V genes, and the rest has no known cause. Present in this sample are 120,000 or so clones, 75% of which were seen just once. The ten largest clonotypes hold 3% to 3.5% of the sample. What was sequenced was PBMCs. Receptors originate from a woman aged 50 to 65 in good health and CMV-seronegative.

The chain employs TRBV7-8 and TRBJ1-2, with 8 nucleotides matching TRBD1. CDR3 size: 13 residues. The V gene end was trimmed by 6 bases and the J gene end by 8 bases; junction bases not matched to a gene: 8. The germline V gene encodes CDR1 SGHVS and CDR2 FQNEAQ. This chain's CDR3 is CASRAKQGVGYTF. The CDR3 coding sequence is TGTGCCAGCAGGGCCAAACAGGGGGTCGGCTACACCTTC.

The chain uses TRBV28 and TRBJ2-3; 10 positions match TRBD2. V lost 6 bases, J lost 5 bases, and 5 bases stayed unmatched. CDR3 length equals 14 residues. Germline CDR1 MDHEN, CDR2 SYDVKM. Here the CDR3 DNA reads TGTGCCAGCAGCTTAGCGGGAGGCGTAGATACGCAGTATTTT. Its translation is CASSLAGGVDTQYF.

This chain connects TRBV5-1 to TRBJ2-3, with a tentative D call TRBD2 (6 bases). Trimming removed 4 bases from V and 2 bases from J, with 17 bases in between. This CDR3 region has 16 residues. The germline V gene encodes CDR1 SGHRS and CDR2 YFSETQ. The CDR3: CASSRPPSVYTDTQYF. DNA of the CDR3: TGCGCCAGCAGCAGACCCCCTAGCGTCTACACAGATACGCAGTATTTT.

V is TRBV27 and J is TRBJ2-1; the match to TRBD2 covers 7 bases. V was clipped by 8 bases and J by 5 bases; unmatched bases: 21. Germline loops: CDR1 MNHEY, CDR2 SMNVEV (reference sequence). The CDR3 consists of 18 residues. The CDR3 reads CASDPWAGAVGGNNEQFF. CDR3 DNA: TGTGCCAGCGACCCTTGGGCGGGAGCGGTTGGGGGGAACAATGAGCAGTTCTTC.

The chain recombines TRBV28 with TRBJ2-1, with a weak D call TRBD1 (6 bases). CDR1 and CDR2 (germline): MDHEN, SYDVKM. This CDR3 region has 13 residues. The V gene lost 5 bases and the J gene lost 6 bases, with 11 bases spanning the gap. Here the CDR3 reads CASSGIRGNEQFF. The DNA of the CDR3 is TGTGCCAGCAGTGGTATCAGGGGCAATGAGCAGTTCTTC.

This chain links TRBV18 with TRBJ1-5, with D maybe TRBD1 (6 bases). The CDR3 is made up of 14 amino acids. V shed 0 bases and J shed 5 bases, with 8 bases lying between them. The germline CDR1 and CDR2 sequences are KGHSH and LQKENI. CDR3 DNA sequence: TGTGCCAGCTCACCACCGGGGGCCGATCAGCCCCAGCATTTT. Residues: CASSPPGADQPQHF.

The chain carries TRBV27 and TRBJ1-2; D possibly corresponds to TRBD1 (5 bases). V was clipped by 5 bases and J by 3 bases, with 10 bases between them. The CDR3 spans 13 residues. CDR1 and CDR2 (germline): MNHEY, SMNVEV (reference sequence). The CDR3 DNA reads TGTGCCAGCAGTCCCCTAGGGGACTATGGCTACACCTTC. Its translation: CASSPLGDYGYTF.

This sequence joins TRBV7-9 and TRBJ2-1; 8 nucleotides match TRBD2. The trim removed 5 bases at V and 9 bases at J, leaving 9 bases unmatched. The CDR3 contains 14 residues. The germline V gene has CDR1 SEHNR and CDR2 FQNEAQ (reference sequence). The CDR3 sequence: CASSPRGGPGEQFF. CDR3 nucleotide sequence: TGTGCCAGCAGCCCTCGGGGGGGCCCGGGTGAGCAGTTCTTC.

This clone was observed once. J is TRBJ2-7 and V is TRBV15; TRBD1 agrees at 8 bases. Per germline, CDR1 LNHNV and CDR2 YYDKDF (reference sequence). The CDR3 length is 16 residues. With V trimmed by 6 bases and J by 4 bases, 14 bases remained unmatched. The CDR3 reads CATSTDPGQATYEQYF. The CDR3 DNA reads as TGTGCCACCAGTACCGACCCGGGACAGGCAACTTACGAGCAGTACTTC.

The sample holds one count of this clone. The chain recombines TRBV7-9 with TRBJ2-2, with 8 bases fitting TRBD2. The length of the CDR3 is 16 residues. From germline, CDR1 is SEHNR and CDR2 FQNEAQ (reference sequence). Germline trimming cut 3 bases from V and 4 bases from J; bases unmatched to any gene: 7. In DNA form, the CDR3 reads TGTGCCAGCAGCTTCGGGACTAGAGGTGGCACCGGGGAGCTGTTTTTT. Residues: CASSFGTRGGTGELFF.

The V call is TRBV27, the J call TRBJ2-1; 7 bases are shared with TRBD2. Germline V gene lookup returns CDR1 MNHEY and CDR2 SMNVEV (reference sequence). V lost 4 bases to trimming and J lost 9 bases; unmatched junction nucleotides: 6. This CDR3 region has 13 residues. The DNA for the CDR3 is TGTGCCAGCAGTTCGGGACTACCTGGTGAGCAGTTCTTC. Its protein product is CASSSGLPGEQFF.

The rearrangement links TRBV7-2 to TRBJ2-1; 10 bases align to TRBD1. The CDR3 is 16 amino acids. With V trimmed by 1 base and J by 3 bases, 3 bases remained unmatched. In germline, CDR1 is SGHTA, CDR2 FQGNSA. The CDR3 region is CASSLVGTGVYNEQFF. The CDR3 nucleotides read TGTGCCAGCAGCTTAGTAGGGACAGGGGTCTACAATGAGCAGTTCTTC.

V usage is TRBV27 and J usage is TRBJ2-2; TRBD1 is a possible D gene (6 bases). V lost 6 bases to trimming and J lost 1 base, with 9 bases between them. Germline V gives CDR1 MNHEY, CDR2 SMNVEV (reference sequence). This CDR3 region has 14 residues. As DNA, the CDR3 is TGTGCCAGCAGACGGGGACAGAACACCGGGGAGCTGTTTTTT. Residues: CASRRGQNTGELFF.

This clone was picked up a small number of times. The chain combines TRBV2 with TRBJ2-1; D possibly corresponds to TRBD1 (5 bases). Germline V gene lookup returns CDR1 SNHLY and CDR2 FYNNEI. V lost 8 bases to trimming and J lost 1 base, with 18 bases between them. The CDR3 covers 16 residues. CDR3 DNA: TGTGCCAGCCGCAGGGATCGTATTAGGTCCTACAATGAGCAGTTCTTC. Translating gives CASRRDRIRSYNEQFF.

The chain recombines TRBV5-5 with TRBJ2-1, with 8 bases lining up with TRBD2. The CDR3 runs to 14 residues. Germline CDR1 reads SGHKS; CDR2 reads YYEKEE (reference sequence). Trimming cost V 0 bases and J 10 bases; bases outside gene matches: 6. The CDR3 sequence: CASSLGTSGREQFF. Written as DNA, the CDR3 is TGTGCCAGCAGCTTGGGTACTAGCGGTAGGGAGCAGTTCTTC.

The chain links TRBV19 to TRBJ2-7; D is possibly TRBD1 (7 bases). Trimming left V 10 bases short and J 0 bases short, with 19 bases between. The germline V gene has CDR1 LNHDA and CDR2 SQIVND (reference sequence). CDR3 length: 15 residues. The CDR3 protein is CATKRAGQSSYEQYF. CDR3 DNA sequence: TGTGCCACCAAACGGGCGGGACAGAGCTCCTACGAGCAGTACTTC.

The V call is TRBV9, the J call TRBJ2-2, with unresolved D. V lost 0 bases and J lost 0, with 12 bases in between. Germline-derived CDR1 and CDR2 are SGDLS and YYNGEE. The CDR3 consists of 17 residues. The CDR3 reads CASSVVGLDANTGELFF. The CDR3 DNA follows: TGTGCCAGCAGCGTAGTGGGTCTAGACGCGAACACCGGGGAGCTGTTTTTT.

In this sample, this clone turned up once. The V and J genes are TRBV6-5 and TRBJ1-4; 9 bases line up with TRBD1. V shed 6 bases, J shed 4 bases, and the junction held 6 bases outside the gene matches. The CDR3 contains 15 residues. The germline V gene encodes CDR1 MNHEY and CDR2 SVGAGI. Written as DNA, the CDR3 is TGTGCCAGCAGCTACGGGACAGGGAATAATGAAAAACTGTTTTTT. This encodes CASSYGTGNNEKLFF.

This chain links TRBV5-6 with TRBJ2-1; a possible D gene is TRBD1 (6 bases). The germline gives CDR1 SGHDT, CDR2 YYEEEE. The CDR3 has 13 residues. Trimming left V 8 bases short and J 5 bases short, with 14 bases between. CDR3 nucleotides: TGTGCCAGTTCAGGGGAAGCCCACAATGAGCAGTTCTTC. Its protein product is CASSGEAHNEQFF. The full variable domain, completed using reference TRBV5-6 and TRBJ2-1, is DAGVTQSPTHLIKTRGQQVTLRCSPKSGHDTVSWYQQALGQGPQFIFQYYEEEERQRGNFPDRFSGHQFPNYSSELNVNALLLGDSALYLCASSGEAHNEQFFGPGTRLTVL.

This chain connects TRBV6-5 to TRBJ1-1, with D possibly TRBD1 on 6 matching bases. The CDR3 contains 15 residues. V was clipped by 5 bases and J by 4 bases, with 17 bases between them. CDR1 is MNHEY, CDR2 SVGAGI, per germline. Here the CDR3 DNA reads TGTGCCAGCAGTATTCACCAGGGGAGGGGCACTGAAGCTTTCTTT. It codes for CASSIHQGRGTEAFF.

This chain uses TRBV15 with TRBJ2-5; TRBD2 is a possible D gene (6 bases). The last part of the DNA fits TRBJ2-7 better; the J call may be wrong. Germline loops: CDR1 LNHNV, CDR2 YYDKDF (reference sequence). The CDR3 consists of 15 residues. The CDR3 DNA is TGTGCCACCAGCAGAGATCGGGGGAAAAGCTACGAGCAGTACTTC. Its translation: CATSRDRGKSYEQYF.

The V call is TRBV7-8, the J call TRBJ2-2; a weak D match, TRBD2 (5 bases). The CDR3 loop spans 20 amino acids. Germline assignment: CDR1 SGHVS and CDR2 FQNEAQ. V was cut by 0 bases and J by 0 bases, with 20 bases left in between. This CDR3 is CASSLARVLKNGPNTGELFF. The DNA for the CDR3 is TGTGCCAGCAGCTTAGCGCGGGTACTGAAAAACGGGCCGAACACCGGGGAGCTGTTTTTT.

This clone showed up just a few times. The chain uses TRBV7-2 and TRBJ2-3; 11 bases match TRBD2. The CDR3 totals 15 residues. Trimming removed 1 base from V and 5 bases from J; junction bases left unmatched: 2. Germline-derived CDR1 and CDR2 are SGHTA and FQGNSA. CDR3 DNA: TGTGCCAGCAGCTTAGTACTAGCGGGAGAAGATACGCAGTATTTT. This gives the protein CASSLVLAGEDTQYF.

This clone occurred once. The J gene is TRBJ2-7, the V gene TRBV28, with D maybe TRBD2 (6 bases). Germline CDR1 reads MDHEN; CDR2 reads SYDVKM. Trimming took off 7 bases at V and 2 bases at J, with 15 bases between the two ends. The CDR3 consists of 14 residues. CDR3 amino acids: CASKEGSHAYEQYF. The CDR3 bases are TGTGCCAGCAAGGAGGGGAGCCATGCCTACGAGCAGTACTTC.

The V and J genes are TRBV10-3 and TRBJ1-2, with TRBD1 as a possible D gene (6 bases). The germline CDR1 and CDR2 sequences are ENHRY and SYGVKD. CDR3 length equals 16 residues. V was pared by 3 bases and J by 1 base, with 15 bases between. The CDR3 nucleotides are TGTGCCATCAGTGATCTGAGGACAGAGATTAACTATGGCTACACCTTC. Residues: CAISDLRTEINYGYTF.

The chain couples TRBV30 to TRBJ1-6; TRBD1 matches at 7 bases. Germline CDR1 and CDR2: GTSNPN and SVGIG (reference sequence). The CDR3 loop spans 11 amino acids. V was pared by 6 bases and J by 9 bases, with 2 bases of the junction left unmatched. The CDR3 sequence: CACTGASPLHF. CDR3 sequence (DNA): TGTGCCTGCACAGGGGCTTCACCCCTCCACTTT.

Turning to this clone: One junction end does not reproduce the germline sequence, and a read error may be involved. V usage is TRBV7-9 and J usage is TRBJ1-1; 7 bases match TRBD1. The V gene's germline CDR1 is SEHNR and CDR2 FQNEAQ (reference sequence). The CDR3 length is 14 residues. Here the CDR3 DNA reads TGTTCCAGCAGCTTAGGAACAGGGGAGACTGAAGCTTTCTTT. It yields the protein CSSSLGTGETEAFF.